The 2 T cell receptor beta chains presented below share a single source sample, sequenced in a study of T cells in Graves' hyperthyroidism and ophthalmopathy. RNA transcripts served as the template for amplifying TCR beta CDR3 regions. Carried out on the TCR CDR3, a first-round RT-PCR used the HTBI primer set. TCRdb re-called the multiplex PCR reads with MiXCR, one entry per CDR3 protein. The table shows 350,000 or so distinct CDR3 sequences, with about a sixth occurring only once. Specimen: blood. These receptors were obtained from a woman aged 40 to 49 with Graves' ophthalmopathy.

The CDR3 region has the DNA TGTGCCTGGAAACTAGCGCGGGACGAGCAGTACTTC. It is translated as CAWKLARDEQYF. The V call is TRBV30, the J call TRBJ2-7; 7 bases match TRBD2. Germline values: CDR1 GTSNPN, CDR2 SVGIG (reference sequence). The CDR3 sequence is 12 residues long. The V segment lost 4 bases and the J segment 5 bases; nucleotides outside the gene matches: 5.

Many counts were recorded for this clonotype. The CDR3 DNA follows: TGTGCCAGCAGACCCGGACAGGGGCCAACCTCCTACGAGCAGTACTTC. This gives the protein CASRPGQGPTSYEQYF. The V call is TRBV2, the J call TRBJ2-7, with 9 bases that match TRBD1. This CDR3 is 16 amino acids long. The V gene's germline CDR1 is SNHLY and CDR2 FYNNEI. Trimming removed 6 bases from V and 0 bases from J; junction bases left unmatched: 9. The full variable domain, its missing parts supplied by reference TRBV2 and TRBJ2-7, is EPEVTQTPSHQVTQMGQEVILRCVPISNHLYFYWYRQILGQKVEFLVSFYNNEISEKSEIFDDQFSVERPDGSNFTLKIRSTKLEDSAMYFCASRPGQGPTSYEQYFGPGTRLTVT.